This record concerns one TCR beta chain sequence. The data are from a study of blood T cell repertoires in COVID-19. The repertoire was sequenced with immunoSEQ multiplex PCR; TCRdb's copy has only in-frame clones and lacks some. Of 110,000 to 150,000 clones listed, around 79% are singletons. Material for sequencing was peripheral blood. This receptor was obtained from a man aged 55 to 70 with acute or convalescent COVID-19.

CDR3 amino acids: CATSDLGPTQYF. CDR3 nucleotide sequence: TGTGCCACCAGTGATTTGGGGCCTACCCAGTACTTC. The chain carries TRBV24-1 and TRBJ2-5; D is undetermined. The germline V gene has CDR1 KGHDR and CDR2 SFDVKD. The V gene lost 0 bases and the J gene lost 8 bases, with 6 bases spanning the gap. CDR3 length equals 12 residues.